This TCR beta chain was documented in a study of blood T cell repertoires in COVID-19 (dated by TCRdb to the early 2020s). Regarding the research as a whole: Samples covering the acute and convalescent phases of COVID-19 were provided by collaborators in the United States, Italy and Spain. The repertoires were released in a freely available public database intended as a resource for research on the immune response to SARS-CoV-2. The prospective study material was composed of cDNA or gDNA derived from T cells, B-cell-depleted T cells, or PBMCs. Where HLA class I and class II types were available, the types were taken from metadata supplied by the sample provider, not from assay-based typing. The samples were drawn from the first 160 participants of the ongoing ImmuneRACE study and from some 1,300 subjects provided by 6 global collaborators. Sample metadata almost always included a de-identified subject ID, COVID-19 status, age in years and sex. Subjects who had been exposed to COVID-19, were actively infected with it, or had recovered from it provided the deeply sampled blood TCRbeta repertoires that made up the dataset. What the study reported, not specific to this receptor: The quantity of clinical and demographic metadata differed by source and by participant and was supplied without curation.

The germline V gene (reference sequence) provides CDR1 SEHNR and CDR2 FQNEAQ. The cysteine opens and the phenylalanine closes a CDR3 of 12 amino acids. Kept here is only the CDR3 DNA, which spans 36 bases and is read in frame from base 1. Relative to germline, V is 5 bases shorter and J is 6 bases shorter, with 7 bases between their ends. About this clone: Its antigen target is currently unknown. Base qualities are not recorded, but no much larger clone differs from it by a single base.

Each collaborating institution followed its own protocols to collect whole blood in K2EDTA tubes. For TCRbeta analysis, collaborator samples were shipped as frozen whole blood, as isolated PBMCs, or as DNA extracted from either sample type. TCRbeta CDR3 regions were amplified from genomic DNA using the immunoSEQ Assay, a bias-controlled multiplex PCR. The paper's processing steps were these. Nucleated cell counts per sample were estimated from amplification of reference gene primers within the assay. To quantify the absolute abundance of each unique TCRbeta CDR3 rearrangement, sequence reads were collapsed and filtered. For each sample, productive Simpson clonality was calculated by taking the square root of Simpson's diversity index across productive rearrangements. The immuneACCESS repertoire file appears here via TCRdb, limited to in-frame rearrangements. These files lack a portion of the clones; in checked studies, under half of the deficit traces to unresolved V genes, and the cause of the others is not known. That table is the source of V, J and clone size, and D and trimming were worked out from the DNA. In all, the sample holds about 43,000 clones, and roughly 90% of those were seen once. 8.4% of the sample lies in the top ten.

The sequence derives from a man aged 60 to 69 with active COVID-19. The sequence links TRBV7-9 to TRBJ2-2; too little of a D gene remains to name it. Sequencing input: peripheral blood. The encoded CDR3 is CASSPLSGELFF. At the DNA level, the sequence is TGTGCCAGCAGCCCGCTATCCGGGGAGCTGTTTTTT.